Following are 5 T cell receptor beta chains from one sample sequenced in a study of blood T cell repertoires in COVID-19. Profiling relied on immunoSEQ multiplex PCR, and the TCRdb table lists in-frame clones only, not all of them. The sample carries about 150,000 clones, 91% recorded once. Input material: peripheral blood. The receptor source for this set is a man aged 50-60 years with acute or convalescent COVID-19.

This clone has more than one count but fewer than ten. The CDR3 here is CASSLRSTSGSRGTGELFF. In DNA, the CDR3 is TGCGCCAGCAGTTTGAGGTCAACTAGCGGTAGCAGGGGCACCGGGGAGCTGTTTTTT. V gene TRBV5-1 combines with J gene TRBJ2-2; 8 bases map to TRBD2. With 5 bases clipped from V and 4 bases from J, the junction kept 19 bases outside the gene matches. Germline values: CDR1 SGHRS, CDR2 YFSETQ. The CDR3 loop spans 19 amino acids.

This chain joins TRBV7-2 and TRBJ1-2; the D is unclear. The germline V gene has CDR1 SGHTA and CDR2 FQGNSA. The germline V and J ends were trimmed by 0 bases and 3 bases, with 8 bases remaining between them. This CDR3 is built from 14 residues. CDR3 region: CASSLAWEHYGYTF. CDR3 bases: TGTGCCAGCAGCTTAGCCTGGGAGCACTATGGCTACACCTTC.

V usage is TRBV5-6 and J usage is TRBJ2-7; 9 bases are shared with TRBD1. The CDR3 spans 15 residues. The V segment lost 4 bases and the J segment 3 bases; nucleotides outside the gene matches: 8. Germline V gene sequence: CDR1 SGHDT, CDR2 YYEEEE. This chain's CDR3 is CASSQGTGWIYEQYV. Written as DNA, the CDR3 is TGTGCCAGCAGCCAGGGGACAGGGTGGATCTACGAGCAGTACGTC.

The chain has TRBV20-1 and TRBJ1-2; the match to TRBD1 covers 9 bases. J was trimmed by 7 bases and V by 3 bases; bases with no gene match: 6. The CDR3 is 13 residues long. Germline V gene lookup returns CDR1 DFQATT and CDR2 SNEGSKA (reference sequence). The CDR3 nucleotides read TGCAGTGCTAGTGAAGGACAGGGGCTTGGCTACACCTTC. Translation gives CSASEGQGLGYTF.

This clone was observed a single time. This chain links TRBV7-9 with TRBJ2-4, with 9 bases aligning to TRBD1. CDR3 length: 15 amino acids. Trimming at V came to 7 bases and at J to 0 bases, leaving 4 bases not matched to a gene. Germline assignment: CDR1 SEHNR and CDR2 FQNEAQ (reference sequence). Here the CDR3 DNA reads TGTGCCAGCACAGGACAGGGGCTAGCCAAAAACATTCAGTACTTC. This encodes CASTGQGLAKNIQYF. Combining the CDR3 with reference TRBV7-9 and TRBJ2-4 gives the whole variable domain DTGVSQNPRHKITKRGQNVTFRCDPISEHNRLYWYRQTLGQGPEFLTYFQNEAQLEKSRLLSDRFSAERPKGSFSTLEIQRTEQGDSAMYLCASTGQGLAKNIQYFGAGTRLSVL.